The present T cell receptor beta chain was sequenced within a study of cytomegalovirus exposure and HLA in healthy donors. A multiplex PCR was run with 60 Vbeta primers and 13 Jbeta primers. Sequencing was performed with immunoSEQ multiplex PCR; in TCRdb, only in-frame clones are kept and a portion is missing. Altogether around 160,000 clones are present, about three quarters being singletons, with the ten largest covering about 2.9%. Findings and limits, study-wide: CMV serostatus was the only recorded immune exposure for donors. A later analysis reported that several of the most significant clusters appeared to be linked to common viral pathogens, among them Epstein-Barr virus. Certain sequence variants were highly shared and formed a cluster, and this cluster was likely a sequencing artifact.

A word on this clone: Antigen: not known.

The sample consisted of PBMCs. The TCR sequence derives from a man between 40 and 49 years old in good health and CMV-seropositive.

For the CDR3, the DNA is TGTGCCAGCAGACCCACCGCGATGAACTATGGCTACACCTTC. Its translation: CASRPTAMNYGYTF. The chain has TRBV6-5 and TRBJ1-2; D uncertain. The CDR3 spans 14 residues. V gave up 6 bases and J gave up 2 bases, with 13 bases separating them. Germline CDR1 MNHEY, CDR2 SVGAGI.